This T cell receptor (beta chain) was sequenced during a study of OX40 agonist ivuxolimab in advanced cancers. Across the whole study: Of mixed ages from about 23 to 90 and averaging roughly 64 years, the group was 65% to 85% male. Participants could have had prior anti-PD-1, anti-PD-L1 or anti-CTLA-4 therapy, and around 40% had some.

A remark on this clone: Its antigen is unidentified.

Germline loops: CDR1 LGHNA, CDR2 YNFKEQ. V shed 1 base and J shed 6 bases, with 12 bases lying between them. The length of the CDR3 is 14 residues. Study-wide results and limits: The investigators did not determine what antigen specificity the expanded peripheral T cells had.

TCRdb keeps only in-frame clones here, not all; method: immunoSEQ multiplex PCR. The table has fewer than 80,000 clones, approximately 85% seen once. Systemic immunosuppression or a history of autoimmune disease excluded patients. The TCR was taken from an adult with an advanced solid tumor such as melanoma, head and neck, liver or kidney cancer. Sequenced material: CD4+ or CD8+ T cells sorted from blood, taken in a trial of the OX40 agonist ivuxolimab. The V call is TRBV4-2, the J call TRBJ1-1; tentative D call: TRBD1 (5 bases). CDR3 bases: TGTGCCAGCAGCCAAGTGCGACAGACGTCTGAAGCTTTCTTT. Translated, it gives CASSQVRQTSEAFF.